This T cell receptor beta chain was obtained from a study of T cell repertoires in cytomegalovirus infection. Study details: Based on public TCR beta signatures, there were indications of CMV infection and of a matching HLA type.

Germline trimming cut 4 bases from V and 5 bases from J; bases unmatched to any gene: 15. CDR1 and CDR2 from the germline V gene are GTSNPN and SVGIG (reference sequence). CDR3 length equals 18 residues. TCRdb used MiXCR to reprocess the reads, holding one entry per CDR3 protein. The sample carries over 450,000 distinct CDR3 sequences, about 11% recorded once. This clonotype was counted a few times. Its antigen is still unknown. Study-level points and caveats: The ex vivo response was dominated by HLA-C-restricted CMV-specific TCR beta clonotypes. Cumulative public TCR beta family frequency identified carriers of CMV plus the relevant HLA.

Input material: PBMCs. The chain recombines TRBV30 with TRBJ2-1, with 12 bases aligning to TRBD2. This clonotype originated in a human donor in good health (CMV status not recorded). Some clones in this sample may be carry-over from other donors' samples. The CDR3 nucleotides are TGTGCCTGGAATCGCTGGGCTAGCGGGAGGGCCGAGGACAATGAGCAGTTCTTC. This encodes CAWNRWASGRAEDNEQFF.